The rows below give T cell receptor beta chains drawn from one sample of a study of cytomegalovirus exposure and HLA in healthy donors. TCRdb's table, derived via immunoSEQ multiplex PCR, lists solely in-frame clones and lacks some. The sample contains hundreds of thousands of clones, more than 75% of which appear only once. Sequencing used PBMCs. The receptors here all came from a male donor in good health and CMV-seronegative. Both conserved end residues are part of each CDR3. D genes are given only for firm matches. Clone size is stated in some rows and not others, as once, few, many or a class when expanded.

- | 13 | TRBJ2-7 | TRBV9 | - | CARGVSLSYEQYF | TGTGCCAGAGGGGTCTCCCTCTCCTACGAGCAGTACTTC
- | 13 | TRBJ2-2 | TRBV29-1 | - | CSVGQENTGELFF | TGCAGCGTTGGACAGGAGAACACCGGGGAGCTGTTTTTT
- | 15 | TRBJ2-5 | TRBV7-3 | TRBD2 | CASSLGGGSGETQYF | TGTGCCAGCAGCTTAGGGGGGGGGTCAGGCGAGACCCAGTACTTC
- | 13 | TRBJ2-1 | TRBV19 | - | CASSTIAYNEQFF | TGTGCCAGTAGTACGATAGCCTACAATGAGCAGTTCTTC
- | 16 | TRBJ2-7 | TRBV11-1 | TRBD2 | CASSPGLAGTSYEQYF | TGTGCCAGCAGCCCGGGACTAGCGGGGACCTCCTACGAGCAGTACTTC
- | 16 | TRBJ2-1 | TRBV19 | - | CASSIAPGTLYNEQFF | TGTGCCAGTAGTATAGCCCCCGGGACTCTCTACAATGAGCAGTTCTTC
- | 14 | TRBJ2-5 | TRBV28 | TRBD1 | CASSGDSNQETQYF | TGTGCCAGCAGTGGGGACAGCAACCAAGAGACCCAGTACTTC
- | 17 | TRBJ2-5 | TRBV5-1 | TRBD1 | CASSHQRQGTSQETQYF | TGCGCCAGCAGCCATCAGAGACAGGGGACTTCTCAAGAGACCCAGTACTTC
- | 13 | TRBJ1-2 | TRBV27 | - | CASSLQGLYGYTF | TGTGCCAGCAGTTTACAGGGACTCTATGGCTACACCTTC
few | 14 | TRBJ1-4 | TRBV6-5 | TRBD1 | CASRTRDSFGKLFF | TGTGCCAGCAGGACCCGGGACAGTTTTGGAAAACTGTTTTTT
once | 14 | TRBJ1-1 | TRBV5-5 | - | CASSLGADNTEAFF | TGTGCCAGCAGCTTGGGAGCCGATAACACTGAAGCTTTCTTT
few | 17 | TRBJ2-6 | TRBV4-2 | - | CASSRGGPSSGANVLTF | TGTGCCAGCAGCCGGGGGGGGCCAAGCTCTGGGGCCAACGTCCTGACTTTC
- | 14 | TRBJ2-1 | TRBV6-1 | - | CASSDAGFYNEQFF | TGTGCCAGCAGTGATGCAGGCTTCTACAATGAGCAGTTCTTC
- | 15 | TRBJ1-6 | TRBV6-5 | TRBD1 | CASSGQGEYNSPLHF | TGTGCCAGCAGTGGACAGGGGGAATATAATTCACCCCTCCACTTT
- | 13 | TRBJ1-2 | TRBV7-3 | - | CASQISGSDGYTF | TGTGCCAGCCAGATAAGCGGGTCGGATGGCTACACCTTC
once | 14 | TRBJ1-3 | TRBV19 | - | CASSGPTGGNTIYF | TGTGCCAGTAGTGGGCCGACGGGGGGAAACACCATATATTTT
- | 15 | TRBJ1-2 | TRBV6-6 | - | CASNFESKGGYGYTF | TGTGCCAGCAATTTTGAGAGTAAAGGGGGCTATGGCTACACCTTC
few | 13 | TRBJ1-5 | TRBV7-3 | - | CASSLFPDQPQHF | TGTGCCAGCAGCTTATTCCCGGATCAGCCCCAGCATTTT
once | 15 | TRBJ2-3 | TRBV5-1 | TRBD2 | CASSLEAGAVGTQYF | TGCGCCAGCAGCTTGGAGGCGGGAGCTGTAGGTACGCAGTATTTT
- | 15 | TRBJ2-7 | TRBV4-1 | TRBD1 | CASSQVQGQSYEQYF | TGCGCCAGCAGCCAAGTCCAGGGACAGTCCTACGAGCAGTACTTC
- | 14 | TRBJ2-2 | TRBV7-6 | TRBD2 | CASGGTGRPGELFF | TGTGCCAGTGGGGGTACCGGGAGGCCCGGGGAGCTGTTTTTT
- | 15 | TRBJ2-3 | TRBV5-4 | - | CASALRVGHTDTQYF | TGTGCCAGCGCCCTGCGGGTAGGGCACACAGATACGCAGTATTTT